Sequencing of this TCR beta chain was carried out in a study of cytomegalovirus exposure and HLA in healthy donors. Study-wide context: In an early release, HLA-typed donors contributed about 80 million unique TCR sequences.

To note about this clone: Its antigen is as yet unknown.

The CDR3 length is 14 residues. V shed 6 bases and J 7 bases; nucleotides not matched to a gene: 11. The germline V gene encodes CDR1 MNHEY and CDR2 SVGAGI. Nominal health characterized the donors when sampled, though unrecorded immune exposures were likely. The study ran its PCR with 60 Vbeta and 13 Jbeta primers. Profiling relied on immunoSEQ multiplex PCR, and the TCRdb table lists in-frame clones only, not all of them. The sample has approximately 160,000 clones, more than 70% seen once. Study-wide findings and caveats: Reportedly, TCR beta sequences accurately predicted HLA-A and HLA-B alleles in most subjects.

Sequencing was done on a sample of PBMCs. The chain links TRBV6-5 to TRBJ2-7, with 8 bases identical to TRBD1. This sequence originates from a woman in her forties or fifties in good health and CMV-seropositive. CDR3 nucleotide sequence: TGTGCCAGCAGCTTTACCGGACAGGGTAGGGAGCAGTACTTC. It encodes CASSFTGQGREQYF.